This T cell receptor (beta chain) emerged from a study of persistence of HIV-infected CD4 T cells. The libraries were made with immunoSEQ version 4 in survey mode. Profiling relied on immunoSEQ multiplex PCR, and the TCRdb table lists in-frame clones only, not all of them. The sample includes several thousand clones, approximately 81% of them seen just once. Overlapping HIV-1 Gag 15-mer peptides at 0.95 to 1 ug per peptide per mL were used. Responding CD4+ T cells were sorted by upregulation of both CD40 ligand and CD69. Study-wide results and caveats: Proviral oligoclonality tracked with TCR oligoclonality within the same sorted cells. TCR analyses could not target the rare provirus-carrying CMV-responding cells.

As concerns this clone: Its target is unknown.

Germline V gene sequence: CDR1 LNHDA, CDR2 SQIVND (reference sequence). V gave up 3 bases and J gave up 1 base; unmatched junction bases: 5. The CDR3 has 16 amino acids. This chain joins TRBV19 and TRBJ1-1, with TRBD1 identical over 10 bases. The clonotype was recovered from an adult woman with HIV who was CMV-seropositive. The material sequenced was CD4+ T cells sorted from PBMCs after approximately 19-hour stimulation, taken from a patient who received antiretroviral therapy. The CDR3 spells CASSIMGQGKNTEAFF. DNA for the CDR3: TGTGCCAGTAGTATTATGGGACAGGGGAAGAACACTGAAGCTTTCTTT.